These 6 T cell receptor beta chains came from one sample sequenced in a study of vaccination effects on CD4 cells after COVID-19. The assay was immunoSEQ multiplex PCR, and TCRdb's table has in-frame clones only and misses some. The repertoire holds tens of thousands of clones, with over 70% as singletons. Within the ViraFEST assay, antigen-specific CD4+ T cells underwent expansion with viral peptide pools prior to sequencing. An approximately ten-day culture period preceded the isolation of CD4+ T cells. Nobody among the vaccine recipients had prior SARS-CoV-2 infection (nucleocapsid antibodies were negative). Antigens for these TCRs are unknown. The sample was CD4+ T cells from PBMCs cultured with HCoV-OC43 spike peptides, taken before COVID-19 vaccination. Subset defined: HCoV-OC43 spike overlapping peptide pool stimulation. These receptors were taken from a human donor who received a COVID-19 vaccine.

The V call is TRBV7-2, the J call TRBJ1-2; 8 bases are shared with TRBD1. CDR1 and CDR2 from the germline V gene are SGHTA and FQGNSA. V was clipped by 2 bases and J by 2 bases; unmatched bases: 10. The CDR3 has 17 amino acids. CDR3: CASSLMWGGQVNYGYTF. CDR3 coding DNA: TGTGCCAGCAGCTTAATGTGGGGGGGACAGGTCAACTATGGCTACACCTTC.

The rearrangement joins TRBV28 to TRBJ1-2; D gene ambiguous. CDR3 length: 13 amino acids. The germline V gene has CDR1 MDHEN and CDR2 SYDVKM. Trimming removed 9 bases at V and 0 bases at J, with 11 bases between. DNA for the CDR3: TGTGCCAGTACGGCTAATGCTAACTATGGCTACACCTTC. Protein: CASTANANYGYTF.

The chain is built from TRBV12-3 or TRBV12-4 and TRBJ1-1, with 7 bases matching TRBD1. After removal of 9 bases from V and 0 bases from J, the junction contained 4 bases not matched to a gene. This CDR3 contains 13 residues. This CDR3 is CARRGQMNTEAFF. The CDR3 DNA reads TGTGCCAGAAGGGGACAGATGAACACTGAAGCTTTCTTT.

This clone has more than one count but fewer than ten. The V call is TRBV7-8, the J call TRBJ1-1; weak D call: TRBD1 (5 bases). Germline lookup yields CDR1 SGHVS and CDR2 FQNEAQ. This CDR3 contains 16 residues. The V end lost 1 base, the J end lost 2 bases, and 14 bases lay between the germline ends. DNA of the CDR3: TGTGCCAGCAGCTTAGGGCAGGGAAGCCTTAACACTGAAGCTTTCTTT. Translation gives CASSLGQGSLNTEAFF.

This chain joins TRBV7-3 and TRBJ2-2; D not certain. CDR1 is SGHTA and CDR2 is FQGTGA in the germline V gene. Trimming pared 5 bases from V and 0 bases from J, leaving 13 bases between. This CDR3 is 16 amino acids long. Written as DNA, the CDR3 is TGTGCCAGCAGCCCCCGATCGGCCGCGAACACCGGGGAGCTGTTTTTT. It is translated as CASSPRSAANTGELFF.

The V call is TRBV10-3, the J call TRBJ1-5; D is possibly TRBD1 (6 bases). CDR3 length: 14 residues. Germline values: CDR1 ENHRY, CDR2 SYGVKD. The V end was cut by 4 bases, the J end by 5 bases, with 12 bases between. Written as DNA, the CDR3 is TGTGCCATCAGTGGGCTAGGGGGTGATCAGCCCCAGCATTTT. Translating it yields CAISGLGGDQPQHF.